A selection of T cell receptor beta chains follows, all from one sample in a study of blood T cell repertoires in COVID-19. TCRdb keeps only in-frame clones here, not all; method: immunoSEQ multiplex PCR. The sample has 150,000 to 200,000 clones, about 80% seen once. Sequencing was done on a sample of PBMCs or T cells enriched from blood (not recorded which). The receptor set was obtained from a woman in her seventies in a cohort exposed to, infected with or recovered from COVID-19 (not recorded which). Both conserved end residues are part of each CDR3.

CDR3 length | J gene | V gene | CDR3 protein
15 | TRBJ2-5 | TRBV6-5 | CASRSGTGVAETQYF
15 | TRBJ2-3 | TRBV2 | CASSRGQGGADTQYF
16 | TRBJ2-5 | TRBV5-6 | CASSGGLAGGRETQYF
15 | TRBJ2-7 | TRBV7-2 | CASSLQVGVAYEQYF
15 | TRBJ2-1 | TRBV7-7 | CASSSGLASYNEQFF
14 | TRBJ2-7 | TRBV11-2 | CASSLLAGVSEQYF
14 | TRBJ2-3 | TRBV28 | CASSFEGSTDTQYF
15 | TRBJ2-1 | TRBV9 | CASSTGLATYNEQFF
15 | TRBJ2-3 | TRBV7-9 | CASSLLLSTADTQYF
14 | TRBJ2-3 | TRBV10-1 | CASSVGGRTDTQYF
16 | TRBJ2-1 | TRBV24-1 | CATSDFEAASYNEQFF
15 | TRBJ2-3 | TRBV5-1 | CASSFIAGAADTQYF
17 | TRBJ2-7 | TRBV7-2 | CASSLPMTASFNYEQYF
14 | TRBJ2-1 | TRBV19 | CASSLGWAGDEQFF
15 | TRBJ2-1 | TRBV19 | CASSHPRSGSDEQFF
14 | TRBJ1-4 | TRBV2 | CASSLTGSNEKLFF
15 | TRBJ2-3 | TRBV5-4 | CASSLPPPRADTQYF
16 | TRBJ2-1 | TRBV4-3 | CASSQDIPSRSHEQFF
16 | TRBJ1-3 | TRBV11-2 | CASSSMTGVSGNTIYF
15 | TRBJ1-3 | TRBV28 | CASSMRHHSGNTIYF
13 | TRBJ1-1 | TRBV28 | CASSQRGGPEAFF
15 | TRBJ1-2 | TRBV28 | CASSLGSGGNYGYTF
14 | TRBJ2-7 | TRBV7-2 | CASSRWTSGYEQYF
15 | TRBJ2-1 | TRBV27 | CASSQTGSGYNEQFF
15 | TRBJ2-1 | TRBV6-6 | CASSQLGQGGNEQFF
16 | TRBJ2-7 | TRBV28 | CASSLWTSGREREQYF
12 | TRBJ2-3 | TRBV7-2 | CASSIFRDTQYF
15 | TRBJ2-7 | TRBV5-4 | CASSSTSGRLGEQYF
13 | TRBJ1-2 | TRBV3-1/TRBV3-2 | CASSQDWGLGYTF
15 | TRBJ1-4 | TRBV5-1 | CASSFYGGLGEKLFF
14 | TRBJ2-7 | TRBV7-9 | CASSLAQGLYEQYF
12 | TRBJ1-6 | TRBV25-1 | CASRGVSAVLHF
14 | TRBJ1-1 | TRBV5-1 | CASSFVQGPTEAFF
14 | TRBJ2-3 | TRBV7-2 | CASSLGGSEDTQYF
14 | TRBJ1-2 | TRBV29-1 | CSVEGQGTNYGYTF
13 | TRBJ1-2 | TRBV3-1/TRBV3-2 | CASSPTGNYGYTF
15 | TRBJ1-2 | TRBV19 | CASSNPDSIQYGYTF